This T cell receptor (beta chain) was recorded in a study of breast tumors, draining lymph nodes, adjacent tissues. Study observations and caveats: Data only fit, rather than demonstrated, lymph node origin of most tumor T cells. Tumor and nontumor repertoires were significantly more similar in luminal-like than in basal-like breast cancer.

TCRdb re-called the multiplex PCR reads with MiXCR, one entry per CDR3 protein. The data show approximately 230,000 distinct CDR3 sequences, with 34% seen just once and about 3.9% held by the top ten. Notes on this clonotype: Its antigen is still unknown.

Samples came from axillary lymph nodes draining the breast cancer. The V gene end was trimmed by 3 bases and the J gene end by 0 bases; junction bases not matched to a gene: 2. In germline, CDR1 is LGHNA, CDR2 YSLEER. The CDR3 is 15 amino acids. Sequenced: axillary lymph node tissue. J is TRBJ1-3 and V is TRBV4-3; 7 nucleotides match TRBD1. This TCR came from a female donor with breast cancer. Some clones in this sample may be carry-over from other donors' samples. The CDR3 region is CASSQTGSSGNTIYF. The CDR3 coding sequence is TGCGCCAGCAGCCAGACAGGGTCCTCTGGAAACACCATATATTTT.